Following are 4 T cell receptor beta chains from one sample sequenced in a study of cytomegalovirus exposure and HLA in healthy donors listed by TCRdb under 2017. The library was built by means of the immunoSEQ multiplex PCR assay. For the multiplex PCR, a mixture combining 60 forward primers for TCR Vbeta segments and 13 reverse primers for TCR Jbeta segments was used. The table comes from immuneACCESS by way of TCRdb, which keeps in-frame sequences with V and J called. Part of the clones is missing from these tables; in studies checked, under half for an unresolved V gene and the rest for unknown reasons. The table for this sample lists around 150,000 clones; about four fifths of them were counted only once. About 3.5% of the sample is held by the ten biggest clonotypes. Sequenced: PBMCs. The receptors shown here come from a human donor in good health.

The rearrangement joins TRBV28 to TRBJ2-3, with 14 bases matching TRBD2. Germline assignment: CDR1 MDHEN and CDR2 SYDVKM. The CDR3 contains 17 residues. V gave up 6 bases and J gave up 5 bases; unmatched junction bases: 10. CDR3 in DNA: TGTGCCAGCAGACAAAAGGGACTAGCGGGAGCAAAAGATACGCAGTATTTT. It is translated as CASRQKGLAGAKDTQYF. The entire variable domain, with the rest obtained from reference TRBV28 and TRBJ2-3, is as follows: DVKVTQSSRYLVKRTGEKVFLECVQDMDHENMFWYRQDPGLGLRLIYFSYDVKMKEKGDIPEGYSVSREKKERFSLILESASTNQTSMYLCASRQKGLAGAKDTQYFGPGTRLTVL.

About this clone itself: The conserved phenylalanine or tryptophan is not found at the CDR3 terminus, so this likely reflects a read error. The rearrangement uses TRBV4-3 and TRBJ1-1; TRBD1 matches at 9 bases. This CDR3 is 14 amino acids long. The junction had 4 bases not matched to a gene; V was cut back by 3 bases and J by 5 bases. In germline, CDR1 is LGHNA, CDR2 YSLEER. CDR3 DNA: TGCGCCAGCAGCCATCGACAGGGGGGGACTGAAGCTTTCTCT. Translating gives CASSHRQGGTEAFS.

V gene TRBV30 combines with J gene TRBJ2-2; 8 bases are a match to TRBD1. With V trimmed by 4 bases and J by 5 bases, 15 bases remained unmatched. The germline V gene encodes CDR1 GTSNPN and CDR2 SVGIG (reference sequence). The CDR3 length is 17 residues. In nucleotides, the CDR3 is TGTGCCTGGAACCCGGCGTCTCAGGGGGCGCGTACCGGGGAGCTGTTTTTT. It is translated as CAWNPASQGARTGELFF. Supplemented by reference TRBV30 and TRBJ2-2, the full variable domain reads SQTIHQWPATLVQPVGSPLSLECTVEGTSNPNLYWYRQAAGRGLQLLFYSVGIGQISSEVPQNLSASRPQDRQFILSSKKLLLSDSGFYLCAWNPASQGARTGELFFGEGSRLTVL.

The DNA of the CDR3 is TGTGCCAGCAGTGACCATGCGACAGGGCCCGGGGAGCAGTACTTC. It codes for CASSDHATGPGEQYF. The V gene is TRBV25-1, the J gene TRBJ2-7; TRBD1 matches at 7 bases. CDR1 and CDR2 (germline): MGHDK, SYGVNS. CDR3 length: 15 residues. The V gene end was trimmed by 3 bases and the J gene end by 7 bases; junction bases not matched to a gene: 12.